The 21 T cell receptor beta chains given below trace back to one sample, sequenced in a study of blood T cell repertoires in COVID-19. Only in-frame clones appear in the TCRdb table, and some are missing; sequencing was by immunoSEQ multiplex PCR. The sample shows approximately 260,000 clones, roughly 90% of them seen only once. Sequenced sample: peripheral blood. The receptors here all came from a man aged 50-60 years with acute or convalescent COVID-19.

The V call is TRBV3-1 (or the pseudogene TRBV3-2), the J call TRBJ2-5; TRBD1 is a possible D gene (6 bases). The CDR3 runs to 15 residues. Trimming stripped 1 base from V and 7 bases from J, with 16 bases between. CDR1 is LGHDT and CDR2 is YNNKEL in the germline V gene (reference sequence). CDR3 sequence reads: CASSQGGHLKPTQYF. CDR3 sequence (DNA): TGTGCCAGCAGCCAAGGGGGACACCTTAAGCCGACCCAGTACTTC.

V is TRBV7-6 and J is TRBJ1-4; the D gene is possibly TRBD1 (6 bases). The CDR3 spans 16 residues. The germline gives CDR1 SGHVS, CDR2 FNYEAQ. V lost 4 bases, J lost 3 bases, and 15 bases lay in between. The CDR3 coding sequence is TGTGCCAGCAGCTCGCCCGGGACAATGTCTAATGAAAAACTGTTTTTT. Translating gives CASSSPGTMSNEKLFF.

The rearrangement links TRBV6-5 to TRBJ1-2, with D perhaps TRBD1 (6 bases). From germline, CDR1 is MNHEY and CDR2 SVGAGI. V lost 5 bases and J lost 4, with 14 bases in between. There are 14 residues in the CDR3. The DNA of the CDR3 is TGTGCCAGCAGTCTCGGGGGGCTCCCCTATGGCTACACCTTC. This codes for CASSLGGLPYGYTF.

The rearrangement links TRBV5-1 to TRBJ2-3; 9 positions agree with TRBD1. The CDR3 has 14 amino acids. The ends lost 7 bases at V and 6 bases at J; junction bases unmatched: 9. Germline CDR1 reads SGHRS; CDR2 reads YFSETQ. CDR3 nucleotides: TGCGCCAGCGGAACAGGGGGCGAGGTGGATACGCAGTATTTT. Translation gives CASGTGGEVDTQYF.

This clone was observed once. The rearrangement joins TRBV7-9 to TRBJ1-5; D is uncertain. The CDR3 runs to 12 residues. V lost 5 bases and J lost 9, with 11 bases in between. CDR1 and CDR2 from the germline V gene are SEHNR and FQNEAQ (reference sequence). For the CDR3, the DNA is TGTGCCAGCAGCCAAAGCGGCGGGCCCCAGCATTTT. This gives the protein CASSQSGGPQHF.

This clone was counted once. The J gene is TRBJ1-2, the V gene TRBV27; 9 bases align to TRBD1. V lost 5 bases to trimming and J lost 5 bases; unmatched junction nucleotides: 12. Germline assignment: CDR1 MNHEY and CDR2 SMNVEV (reference sequence). The CDR3 runs 16 residues. CDR3 amino acids: CASSPPGTGNLYGYTF. The CDR3 DNA sequence: TGTGCCAGCAGTCCGCCCGGGACAGGGAACCTTTATGGCTACACCTTC.

V and J are TRBV6-6 and TRBJ1-1, with a weak D call TRBD1 (5 bases). From germline, CDR1 is MNHNY and CDR2 SVGAGI (reference sequence). With 11 bases removed from V and 3 bases from J, the gap between germline ends came to 16 bases. The CDR3 consists of 13 residues. The CDR3 bases are TGTGCCGGACATCAGGCGGCGGACACTGAAGCTTTCTTT. Amino acids: CAGHQAADTEAFF.

The V call is TRBV6-5, the J call TRBJ1-6; no firm D call. The germline gives CDR1 MNHEY, CDR2 SVGAGI. The length of the CDR3 is 13 residues. The ends were cut back, 6 bases at V and 7 bases at J, with 10 bases in the middle. The CDR3 sequence: CASRELENSPLHF. For the CDR3, the DNA is TGTGCCAGCAGGGAGCTTGAAAATTCACCCCTCCACTTT.

The chain recombines TRBV11-2 with TRBJ2-1, with 7 nucleotides matching TRBD2. The CDR3 extends over 14 amino acids. Per germline, CDR1 SGHAT and CDR2 FQNNGV. J gave up 8 bases and V 2 bases, and 6 bases lay outside the gene matches. DNA for the CDR3: TGTGCCAGCAGCTTAAGAGGCGGGGGTGATGAGCAGTTCTTC. Translation: CASSLRGGGDEQFF.

This clone occurred once. The chain combines TRBV25-1 with TRBJ2-5, with D possibly TRBD1 on 5 matching bases. From germline, CDR1 is MGHDK and CDR2 SYGVNS. Trimming pared 6 bases from V and 4 bases from J, leaving 18 bases between. This CDR3 contains 15 residues. The CDR3 sequence is CASSGMGQGRETQYF. The CDR3 coding sequence is TGTGCCAGCAGCGGAATGGGGCAGGGTAGAGAGACCCAGTACTTC. Combining the CDR3 with reference TRBV25-1 and TRBJ2-5 gives the whole variable domain EADIYQTPRYLVIGTGKKITLECSQTMGHDKMYWYQQDPGMELHLIHYSYGVNSTEKGDLSSESTVSRIRTEHFPLTLESARPSHTSQYLCASSGMGQGRETQYFGPGTRLLVL.

This rearrangement joins TRBV19 to TRBJ1-1, with 8 bases that match TRBD1. V gave up 5 bases and J gave up 3 bases; unmatched junction bases: 8. In germline, CDR1 is LNHDA, CDR2 SQIVND (reference sequence). There are 15 residues in the CDR3. CDR3 loop: CASSQQYRGYTEAFF. The CDR3 DNA follows: TGTGCCAGTAGTCAGCAGTACAGGGGGTACACTGAAGCTTTCTTT.

The J gene is TRBJ1-5, the V gene TRBV6-5; 7 nucleotides line up with TRBD1. The CDR3 spans 13 residues. The V gene end was trimmed by 7 bases and the J gene end by 6 bases; junction bases not matched to a gene: 6. Germline V CDR1 and CDR2: MNHEY, SVGAGI. The CDR3 reads CASTPGTAQPQHF. As DNA, the CDR3 is TGTGCCAGCACCCCAGGGACAGCTCAGCCCCAGCATTTT.

The V call is TRBV7-3, the J call TRBJ1-5, with D possibly matching TRBD1 (6 bases). CDR3 length: 16 amino acids. Germline lookup yields CDR1 SGHTA and CDR2 FQGTGA. The V and J ends lost 5 bases and 4 bases respectively, with 18 bases between them. The CDR3 bases are TGTGCCAGCAGCCAACAGGGACAAGGAAGAAATCAGCCCCAGCATTTT. Its protein product is CASSQQGQGRNQPQHF. The complete variable domain, with remaining parts taken from reference TRBV7-3 and TRBJ1-5, reads GAGVSQTPSNKVTEKGKYVELRCDPISGHTALYWYRQSLGQGPEFLIYFQGTGAADDSGLPNDRFFAVRPEGSVSTLKIQRTERGDSAVYLCASSQQGQGRNQPQHFGDGTRLSIL.

This sequence joins TRBV30 and TRBJ1-4; maybe TRBD1 (6 bases). V shed 6 bases and J shed 7 bases, with 15 bases lying between them. The CDR3 extends over 13 amino acids. Germline lookup yields CDR1 GTSNPN and CDR2 SVGIG (reference sequence). CDR3: CACSQGHTEKLFF. As DNA, the CDR3 is TGTGCCTGTTCACAGGGTCATACTGAAAAACTGTTTTTT.

This chain joins TRBV9 and TRBJ2-5; D possibly corresponds to TRBD2 (7 bases). Trimming removed 0 bases from V and 0 bases from J, with 12 bases in between. CDR1 and CDR2 from the germline V gene are SGDLS and YYNGEE. This CDR3 has 16 residues. The CDR3 loop reads CASSVGGGLHQETQYF. In DNA form, the CDR3 reads TGTGCCAGCAGCGTAGGGGGGGGCCTCCACCAAGAGACCCAGTACTTC.

This chain connects TRBV19 to TRBJ2-1, with 7 nucleotides matching TRBD1. The CDR3 length is 15 residues. Unmatched junction bases numbered 6, after V lost 3 bases and J lost 4 bases. CDR1 is LNHDA, CDR2 SQIVND, per germline (reference sequence). This CDR3 is CASSMDRSIYNEQFF. In nucleotides, the CDR3 is TGTGCCAGTAGTATGGACAGGAGTATATACAATGAGCAGTTCTTC.

This chain uses TRBV7-3 with TRBJ1-1; D not certain. The length of the CDR3 is 14 residues. V was pared by 4 bases and J by 2 bases, with 11 bases between. The germline V gene has CDR1 SGHTA and CDR2 FQGTGA. The CDR3 sequence: CASSSGSGNTEAFF. The CDR3 nucleotides read TGTGCCAGCAGCTCGGGGTCGGGTAACACTGAAGCTTTCTTT.

The chain carries TRBV7-8 and TRBJ2-3; 7 bases line up with TRBD1. The CDR3 runs 14 residues. V trimming: 3 bases; J trimming: 6 bases; junction bases outside the gene matches: 6. Germline V gene data show CDR1 as SGHVS and CDR2 as FQNEAQ. DNA for the CDR3: TGTGCCAGCAGCTTTACAGGGGAGTCGGATACGCAGTATTTT. Translating it yields CASSFTGESDTQYF.

The rearrangement links TRBV12-3 or TRBV12-4 to TRBJ2-4; D gene uncertain. The length of the CDR3 is 12 residues. V lost 3 bases and J lost 5, with 5 bases in between. The CDR3 sequence: CASSFQENIQYF. CDR3 DNA: TGTGCCAGCAGTTTTCAGGAAAACATTCAGTACTTC.

The genes are TRBV15 and TRBJ2-5; possible D gene TRBD1, 6 bases. Trimming pared 2 bases from V and 4 bases from J, leaving 17 bases between. CDR1 LNHNV and CDR2 YYDKDF come from the germline V gene (reference sequence). The CDR3 has 16 residues. The CDR3 sequence: CATSRTPLGRGETQYF. The CDR3 region has the DNA TGTGCCACCAGCAGAACCCCGTTGGGCAGGGGAGAGACCCAGTACTTC.

The chain recombines TRBV5-1 with TRBJ1-1; the match to TRBD1 covers 10 bases. Germline CDR1 and CDR2: SGHRS and YFSETQ. V gave up 4 bases and J gave up 3 bases; unmatched junction bases: 9. This CDR3 comprises 16 residues. The CDR3 DNA reads TGCGCCAGCAGCCAACGAACCGGGACAGGGGACACTGAAGCTTTCTTT. As protein: CASSQRTGTGDTEAFF.